This T cell receptor (beta chain) is drawn from a study of blood T cell repertoires in COVID-19. Background on the study: Samples taken during acute and convalescent COVID-19 were collected in the United States, Italy and Spain. Sample material is recorded as cDNA or gDNA derived from T cells, B-cell-depleted T cells, or PBMCs.

The CDR3 sequence is 16 residues long. The V segment lost 8 bases and the J segment 2 bases; nucleotides outside the gene matches: 11. Per germline, CDR1 SNHLY and CDR2 FYNNEI. Per the original data handling: Reference gene primer amplification gave estimated nucleated cell counts. Libraries were prepared by immunoSEQ multiplex PCR; TCRdb keeps only in-frame clonotypes and omits some of them. D and trimming come from the DNA, and the V and J calls and clone size come from that table. The table shows about 130,000 clones, with more than 75% occurring only once. The sample was peripheral blood. The sequence was collected from a man between 60 and 75 years old who had recovered from COVID-19. This chain links TRBV2 with TRBJ2-2; TRBD1 matches 7 bases. The CDR3 DNA reads as TGTGCCAGCCACATCGACAGGGTGGATAACACCGGGGAGCTGTTTTTT. As protein: CASHIDRVDNTGELFF.